The source of this TCR beta chain is a study of cytomegalovirus exposure and HLA in healthy donors. Primers included in the PCR were 60 Vbeta and 13 Jbeta primers. TCRdb's table, derived via immunoSEQ multiplex PCR, lists solely in-frame clones and lacks some. The repertoire includes 97,000 or so clones, 81% of them detected once, and 1.4% to 1.5% sits in the top ten. The CDR3 contains 14 residues. Trimming took 5 bases from V and 4 from J, leaving 12 bases between them. CDR1 and CDR2 from the germline V gene are MGHDK and SYGVNS. The V call is TRBV25-1, the J call TRBJ1-5; a weak D match, TRBD1 (5 bases). Input material: PBMCs. The source is a man aged 40-50 years in good health and CMV-seronegative. CDR3 protein: CASSLGAGNQPQHF. CDR3 coding DNA: TGTGCCAGCAGTCTAGGGGCAGGGAATCAGCCCCAGCATTTT.